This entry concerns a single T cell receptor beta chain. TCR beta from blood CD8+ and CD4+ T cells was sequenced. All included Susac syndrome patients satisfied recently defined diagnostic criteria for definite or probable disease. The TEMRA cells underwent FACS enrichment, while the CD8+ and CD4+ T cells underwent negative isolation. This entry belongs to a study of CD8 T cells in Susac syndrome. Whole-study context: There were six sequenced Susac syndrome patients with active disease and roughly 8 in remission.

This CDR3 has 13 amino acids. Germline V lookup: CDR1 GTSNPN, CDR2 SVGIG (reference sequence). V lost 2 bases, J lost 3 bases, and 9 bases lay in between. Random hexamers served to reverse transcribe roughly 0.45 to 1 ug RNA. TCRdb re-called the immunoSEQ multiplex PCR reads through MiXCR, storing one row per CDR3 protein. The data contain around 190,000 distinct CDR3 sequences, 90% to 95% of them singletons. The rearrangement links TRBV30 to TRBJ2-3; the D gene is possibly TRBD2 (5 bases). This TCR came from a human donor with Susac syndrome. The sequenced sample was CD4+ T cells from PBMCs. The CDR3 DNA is TGTGCCTGGAGTTTACTAGATACAGATACGCAGTATTTT. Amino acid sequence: CAWSLLDTDTQYF. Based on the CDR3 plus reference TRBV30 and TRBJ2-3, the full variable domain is SQTIHQWPATLVQPVGSPLSLECTVEGTSNPNLYWYRQAAGRGLQLLFYSVGIGQISSEVPQNLSASRPQDRQFILSSKKLLLSDSGFYLCAWSLLDTDTQYFGPGTRLTVL.